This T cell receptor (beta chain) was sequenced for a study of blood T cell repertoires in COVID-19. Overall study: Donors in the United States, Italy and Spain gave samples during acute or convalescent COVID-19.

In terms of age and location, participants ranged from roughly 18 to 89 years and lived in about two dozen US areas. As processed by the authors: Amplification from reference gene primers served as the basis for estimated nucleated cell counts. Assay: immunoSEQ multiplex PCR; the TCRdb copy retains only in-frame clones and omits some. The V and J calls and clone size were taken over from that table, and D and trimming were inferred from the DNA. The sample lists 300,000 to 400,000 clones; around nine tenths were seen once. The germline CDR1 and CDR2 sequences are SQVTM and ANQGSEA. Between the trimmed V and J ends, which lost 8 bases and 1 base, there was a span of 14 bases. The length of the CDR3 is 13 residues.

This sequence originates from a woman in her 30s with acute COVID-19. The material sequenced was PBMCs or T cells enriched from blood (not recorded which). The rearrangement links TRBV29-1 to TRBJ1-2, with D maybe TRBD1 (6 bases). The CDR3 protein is CSYRQDNNYGYTF. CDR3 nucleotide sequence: TGCAGCTATCGACAGGATAATAACTATGGCTACACCTTC.